These T cell receptor beta chains were read from a single sample in a study of shared clonotypes between healthy human individuals. The repertoire was sequenced with immunoSEQ multiplex PCR; TCRdb's copy has only in-frame clones and lacks some. The table records about 560,000 clones, roughly 72% of them present only once. Sequencing was carried out using PBMCs. The receptors shown here come from a woman aged 40 to 49 in good health. Some clones in this sample may be carry-over from other donors' samples. Both conserved end residues are part of each CDR3. The order of the fields is D gene, V gene, clone size, J gene, CDR3 DNA, CDR3 protein. The D gene is left open where the match is weak. The size field is filled for only some rows; it gives once, few, many or a size class.

>.|TRBV7-9|.|TRBJ1-5
TGTGCCAGCAGCTTAGCGGGGGGTCAGCCCCAGCATTTT
CASSLAGGQPQHF
>TRBD2|TRBV28|.|TRBJ2-1
TGTGCCAGCAGGAAGGGAGGGTCCTACAATGAGCAGTTCTTC
CASRKGGSYNEQFF
>.|TRBV28|.|TRBJ2-7
TGTGCCAGCACAACCGCCGCCTACGAGCAGTACTTC
CASTTAAYEQYF
>.|TRBV9|.|TRBJ1-2
TGTGCCAGCAGCGTATCGGGGGCTCACTATGGCTACACCTTC
CASSVSGAHYGYTF
>.|TRBV19|.|TRBJ2-1
TGTGCCAGTAGTATAGGGGCCGACGGGAATGAGCAGTTCTTC
CASSIGADGNEQFF
>.|TRBV4-3|.|TRBJ2-7
TGCGCCAGCAGCCAAGGCGAGGGAAGCTCCTACGAGCAGTACTTC
CASSQGEGSSYEQYF
>.|TRBV7-2|.|TRBJ2-7
TGTGCCAGCAGCTTAGGGGCGATGAGGGAGCAGTACTTC
CASSLGAMREQYF
>.|TRBV18|.|TRBJ2-5
TGTGCCAGCTCACCATCCAGGGCGGGCGGGGAAGAGACCCAGTACTTC
CASSPSRAGGEETQYF
>.|TRBV28|.|TRBJ1-3
TGTGCCACCAGGCAGTCTGGAAACACCATATATTTT
CATRQSGNTIYF
>.|TRBV6-1|.|TRBJ2-7
TGTGCCAGCAGTGAAGAGGGTTTCCCTTCCTACGAGCAGTACTTC
CASSEEGFPSYEQYF
>.|TRBV2|once|TRBJ2-7
TGTGCCAGCACCCCCCTTAAACCGGACGGCGAGCAGTACTTC
CASTPLKPDGEQYF
>.|TRBV18|.|TRBJ2-7
TGTGCCAGCTCACCACCTTCAGTGGGGATCCTAGGCGAGCAGTACTTC
CASSPPSVGILGEQYF
>.|TRBV27|.|TRBJ2-4
TGTGCCAGCAGTTTACGGATGGAGGCTCTAGCCAAAAACATTCAGTACTTC
CASSLRMEALAKNIQYF
>.|TRBV19|.|TRBJ2-2
TGTGCCAGTAGTATAAGGTCCGCCTACACCGGGGAGCTGTTTTTT
CASSIRSAYTGELFF
>.|TRBV28|.|TRBJ1-5
TGTGCCAGCAGTTTGGGGGGCCTCTATAGCAATCAGCCCCAGCATTTT
CASSLGGLYSNQPQHF
>.|TRBV19|.|TRBJ1-2
TGTGCCAGTAGTATTGGGCCACCGTATGGCTACACCTTC
CASSIGPPYGYTF
>.|TRBV5-4|.|TRBJ1-1
TGTGCCAGCAGCTTGAGGGGGGCGTATGAAGCTTTCTTT
CASSLRGAYEAFF
>TRBD1|TRBV5-6|.|TRBJ2-2
TGTGCCAGCAGCGTCCACGGACAGGGTTGGACCGGGGAGCTGTTTTTT
CASSVHGQGWTGELFF
>TRBD1|TRBV29-1|.|TRBJ2-1
TGCAGCGTTACCCGGACAGGGGGCCTTAATGAGCAGTTCTTC
CSVTRTGGLNEQFF
>TRBD2|TRBV7-8|.|TRBJ2-2
TGTGCCAGCAGCTCCCAGATAGCGGGAGGGATGTTAGGGTCCGGGGAGCTGTTTTTT
CASSSQIAGGMLGSGELFF
>TRBD1|TRBV7-9|once|TRBJ2-7
TGTGCCAGCAGCTCGGACAGGGAGTTGTACGAGCAGTACTTC
CASSSDRELYEQYF
>.|TRBV4-2|.|TRBJ1-1
TGTGCCAGCAGCCAAGAAGACATGAACACTGAAGCTTTCTTT
CASSQEDMNTEAFF
>.|TRBV4-3|.|TRBJ1-3
TGCGCCAGCAGCCACGTGACCGGGGCGGGGGATGGAAACACCATATATTTT
CASSHVTGAGDGNTIYF
>.|TRBV5-5|.|TRBJ1-1
TGTGCCAGCAGCTTGGTTTGGGGCTTGAACACTGAAGCTTTCTTT
CASSLVWGLNTEAFF
>TRBD2|TRBV25-1|.|TRBJ2-5
TGTGCCAGCAGTCCCCTCGCGGGAGGGGGGGAGACCCAGTACTTC
CASSPLAGGGETQYF
>.|TRBV5-1|.|TRBJ2-1
TGCGCCAGCAGCCTGGATGGGTACTACAATGAGCAGTTCTTC
CASSLDGYYNEQFF
>.|TRBV28|.|TRBJ2-1
TGTGCCAGCAGCGAAACAGGGATCTACAATGAGCAGTTCTTC
CASSETGIYNEQFF
>TRBD2|TRBV7-8|.|TRBJ2-7
TGTGCCAGCAGCTTTTGGAATAGCGGGAGTTCCCAACCTTACGAGCAGTACTTC
CASSFWNSGSSQPYEQYF
>.|TRBV11-2|.|TRBJ2-2
TGTGCCAGCAGCCCCAATTTGGGCACCGGGGAGCTGTTTTTT
CASSPNLGTGELFF
>.|TRBV10-3|.|TRBJ2-1
TGTGCCATCAGTGCTCGAAGTTCCAATGAGCAGTTCTTC
CAISARSSNEQFF
>.|TRBV28|.|TRBJ2-3
TGTGCCAGCAGTTTATTGGGGGATACGCAGTATTTT
CASSLLGDTQYF
>.|TRBV10-1|.|TRBJ2-2
TGCGCCAGCAGCCCCCACTTCAGGGATACCGGGGAGCTGTTTTTT
CASSPHFRDTGELFF
>.|TRBV7-3|once|TRBJ2-5
TGTGCCAGCAGCTCTCAGTACCAAGAGACCCAGTACTTC
CASSSQYQETQYF
>TRBD2|TRBV9|.|TRBJ2-5
TGTGCCAGCAGCGTAACTAGCGGAAAGGGAGAGACCCAGTACTTC
CASSVTSGKGETQYF
>TRBD1|TRBV11-3|.|TRBJ2-1
TGTGCCAGCAGCTTAGAGGGGACAGGGGGCTTGGATGAGCAGTTCTTC
CASSLEGTGGLDEQFF
>.|TRBV6-1|.|TRBJ2-7
TGTGCCAGCAGGGGGGGGGCGAGGAGATCCTACGAGCAGTACTTC
CASRGGARRSYEQYF
>TRBD1|TRBV11-2|.|TRBJ1-1
TGTGCCAGCAGCTGGAGACAGGGGACTGAAGCTTTCTTT
CASSWRQGTEAFF
>.|TRBV25-1|.|TRBJ1-2
TGTGCCAGCAGTGTAAGTCCGTCCGGGGAACCGTCCCTCTATGGCTACACCTTC
CASSVSPSGEPSLYGYTF
>TRBD1|TRBV29-1|.|TRBJ2-7
TGCAGCGCTGGGACAGGGGGTATCTACGAGCAGTACTTC
CSAGTGGIYEQYF
>.|TRBV28|.|TRBJ2-3
TGTGCCAGCAGTTCCACTTCCGGCGGATACACAGATACGCAGTATTTT
CASSSTSGGYTDTQYF
>.|TRBV4-1|.|TRBJ1-2
TGCGCCAGCAGCCAAGATTGGGCTCGGGGCTATGGCTACACCTTC
CASSQDWARGYGYTF
>.|TRBV27|.|TRBJ2-7
TGTGCCAGCAGTCCCAACCCCTCCTACGAGCAGTACTTC
CASSPNPSYEQYF
>TRBD1|TRBV19|.|TRBJ2-5
TGTGCCAGTAGTGTCCGGGACAGGGGTCCAAGTGGGACCCAGTACTTC
CASSVRDRGPSGTQYF
>.|TRBV6-6|.|TRBJ1-5
TGTGCCAGCAGTTACGTGGACAGCAATCAGCCCCAGCATTTT
CASSYVDSNQPQHF
>TRBD1|TRBV28|.|TRBJ1-2
TGTGCCAGCAGTTTATGGGAGGGGGCCTATGGCTACACCTTC
CASSLWEGAYGYTF